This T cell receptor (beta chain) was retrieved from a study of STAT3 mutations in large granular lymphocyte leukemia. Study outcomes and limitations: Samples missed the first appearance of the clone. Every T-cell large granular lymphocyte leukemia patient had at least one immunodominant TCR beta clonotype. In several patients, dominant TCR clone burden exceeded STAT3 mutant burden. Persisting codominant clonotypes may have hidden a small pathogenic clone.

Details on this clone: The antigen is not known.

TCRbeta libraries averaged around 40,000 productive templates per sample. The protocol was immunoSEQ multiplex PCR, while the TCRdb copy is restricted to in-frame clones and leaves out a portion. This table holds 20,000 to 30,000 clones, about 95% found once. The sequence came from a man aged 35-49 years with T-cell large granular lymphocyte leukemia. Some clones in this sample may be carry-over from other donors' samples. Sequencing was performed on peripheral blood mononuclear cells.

The CDR3 spells CSVLVQGEEGTEAFF. The DNA of the CDR3 is TGCAGCGTTCTCGTACAGGGCGAGGAGGGCACTGAAGCTTTCTTT. V gene TRBV29-1 combines with J gene TRBJ1-1; the D gene is possibly TRBD1 (6 bases). The CDR3 runs to 15 residues. Trimming shortened V by 5 bases and J by 4 bases, and 20 bases separated the two germline ends. Germline loops: CDR1 SQVTM, CDR2 ANQGSEA.